What follows are 6 T cell receptor beta chains derived from one specimen sequenced in a study of radiation and T cells in renal cell carcinoma. This table comes from immunoSEQ multiplex PCR, and its TCRdb copy is limited to in-frame clones, with some not included. The table records 100,000 to 150,000 clones, around 89% of them present only once. Time point reported: blood 2 weeks post-SBRT. Treatment denoted: 15 Gy SBRT to primary tumor, nephrectomy 4 weeks later. The material sequenced was blood, taken from a patient whose treatment included radiotherapy and nephrectomy. Every receptor here comes from a woman between 65 and 79 years old with renal cell carcinoma.

V usage is TRBV30 and J usage is TRBJ2-5, with 13 nucleotides matching TRBD2. Trimming removed 7 bases from V and 6 bases from J; junction bases left unmatched: 8. This CDR3 spans 14 amino acids. Germline V gene sequence: CDR1 GTSNPN, CDR2 SVGIG (reference sequence). The CDR3 is CAFRTSGGEKTQYF. CDR3 bases: TGTGCCTTCCGGACTAGCGGGGGAGAAAAGACCCAGTACTTC.

The V gene is TRBV10-3, the J gene TRBJ1-3; D unresolved. This CDR3 comprises 14 residues. In germline, CDR1 is ENHRY, CDR2 SYGVKD. V was pared by 4 bases and J by 0 bases, with 7 bases between. DNA for the CDR3: TGTGCCATCAGTGCACGGGACTCTGGAAACACCATATATTTT. It is translated as CAISARDSGNTIYF.

The V call is TRBV5-1, the J call TRBJ2-4; possible D gene TRBD1, 6 bases. Per the germline V gene, CDR1 is SGHRS and CDR2 is YFSETQ. Trimming left V 2 bases short and J 3 bases short, with 15 bases between. There are 16 residues in the CDR3. CDR3 loop: CASSFQRQGGKNIQYF. DNA of the CDR3: TGCGCCAGCAGCTTCCAGAGGCAAGGGGGCAAAAACATTCAGTACTTC.

This chain connects TRBV10-2 to TRBJ2-4, with 7 nucleotides matching TRBD2. Germline V gives CDR1 WSHSY, CDR2 SAAADI. The CDR3 has 15 residues. V lost 5 bases to trimming and J lost 1 base; unmatched junction nucleotides: 5. CDR3 in DNA: TGCGCCAGCAGTACACCCGGGGGGGCCAAAAACATTCAGTACTTC. Encoded protein: CASSTPGGAKNIQYF.

The chain carries TRBV6-5 and TRBJ2-7; D is undetermined. The V gene lost 2 bases and the J gene lost 7 bases, with 6 bases spanning the gap. The CDR3 is 11 residues long. Per the germline V gene, CDR1 is MNHEY and CDR2 is SVGAGI. The CDR3 spells CASSYEDEQYF. CDR3 DNA: TGTGCCAGCAGTTACGAGGATGAGCAGTACTTC.

In regard to this clone: The sample carries other DNA sequences with the same CDR3. This chain links TRBV5-1 with TRBJ2-2, with D unclear. This CDR3 comprises 13 residues. With 0 bases removed from V and 4 bases from J, the gap between germline ends came to 4 bases. From germline, CDR1 is SGHRS and CDR2 YFSETQ. The CDR3 DNA sequence: TGCGCCAGCAGCTTGGCCCCCACCGGGGAGCTGTTTTTT. Amino acid sequence: CASSLAPTGELFF.